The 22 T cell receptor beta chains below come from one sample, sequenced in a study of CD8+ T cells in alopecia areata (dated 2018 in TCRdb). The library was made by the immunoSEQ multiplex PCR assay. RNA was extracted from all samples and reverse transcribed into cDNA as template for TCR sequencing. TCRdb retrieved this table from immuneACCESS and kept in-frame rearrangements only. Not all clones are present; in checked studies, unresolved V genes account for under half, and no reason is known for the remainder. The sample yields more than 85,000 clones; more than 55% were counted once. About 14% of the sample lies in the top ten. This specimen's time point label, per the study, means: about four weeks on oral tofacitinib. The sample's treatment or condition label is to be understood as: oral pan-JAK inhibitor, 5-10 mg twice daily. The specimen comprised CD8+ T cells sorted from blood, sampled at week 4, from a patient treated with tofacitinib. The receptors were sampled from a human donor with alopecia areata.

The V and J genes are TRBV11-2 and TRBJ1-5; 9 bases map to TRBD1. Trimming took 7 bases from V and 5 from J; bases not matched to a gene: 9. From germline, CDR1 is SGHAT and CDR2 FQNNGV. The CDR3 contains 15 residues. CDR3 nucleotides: TGTGCCAGCAACGTACCGGGACAGGGCCATCAGCCCCAGCATTTT. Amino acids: CASNVPGQGHQPQHF.

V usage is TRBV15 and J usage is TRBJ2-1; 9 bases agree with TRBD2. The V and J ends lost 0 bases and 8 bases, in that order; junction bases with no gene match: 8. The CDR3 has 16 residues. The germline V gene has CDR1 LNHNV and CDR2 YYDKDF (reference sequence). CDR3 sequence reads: CATSRDLGGGEYEQFF. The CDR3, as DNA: TGTGCCACCAGCAGAGATCTCGGCGGGGGGGAATATGAGCAGTTCTTC.

The CDR3 sequence is CASRKRDIDTGELFF. The CDR3 DNA sequence: TGTGCCAGCAGGAAGCGGGACATCGACACCGGGGAGCTGTTTTTT. The genes are TRBV6-5 and TRBJ2-2; the D gene is possibly TRBD2 (7 bases). V was shortened by 6 bases and J by 3 bases, with 14 bases between the two germline ends. This CDR3 is built from 15 residues. Germline V gene sequence: CDR1 MNHEY, CDR2 SVGAGI.

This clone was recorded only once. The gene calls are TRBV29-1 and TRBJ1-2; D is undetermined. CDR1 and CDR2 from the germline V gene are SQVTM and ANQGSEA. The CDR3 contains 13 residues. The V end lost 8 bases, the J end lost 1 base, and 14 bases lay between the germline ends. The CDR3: CSLWTEGNYGYTF. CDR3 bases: TGCAGCCTGTGGACCGAGGGTAACTATGGCTACACCTTC.

The CDR3 is CASSLGFERETQYF. The CDR3, as DNA: TGCGCCAGCAGCTTGGGGTTCGAACGAGAGACCCAGTACTTC. The chain recombines TRBV5-1 with TRBJ2-5; D gene ambiguous. Trimming shortened V by 0 bases and J by 4 bases, and 10 bases separated the two germline ends. Germline lookup yields CDR1 SGHRS and CDR2 YFSETQ. The CDR3 extends over 14 amino acids.

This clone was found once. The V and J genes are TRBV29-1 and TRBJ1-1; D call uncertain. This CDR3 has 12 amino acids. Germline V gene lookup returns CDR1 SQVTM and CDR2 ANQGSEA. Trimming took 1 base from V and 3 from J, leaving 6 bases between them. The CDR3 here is CSVEGGYTEAFF. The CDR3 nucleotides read TGCAGCGTTGAAGGCGGATACACTGAAGCTTTCTTT.

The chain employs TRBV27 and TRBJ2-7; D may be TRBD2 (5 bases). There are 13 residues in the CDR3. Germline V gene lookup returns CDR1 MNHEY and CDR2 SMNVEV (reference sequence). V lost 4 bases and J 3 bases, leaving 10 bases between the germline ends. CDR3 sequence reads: CASSYGLDYEQYF. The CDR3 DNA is TGTGCCAGCAGTTACGGACTGGACTACGAGCAGTACTTC.

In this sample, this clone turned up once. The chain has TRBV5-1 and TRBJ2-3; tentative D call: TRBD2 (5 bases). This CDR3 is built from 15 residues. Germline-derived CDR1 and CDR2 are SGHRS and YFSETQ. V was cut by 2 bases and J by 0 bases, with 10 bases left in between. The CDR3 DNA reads TGCGCCAGCAGCTTTAGGAGCGGAAGCACAGATACGCAGTATTTT. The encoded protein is CASSFRSGSTDTQYF.

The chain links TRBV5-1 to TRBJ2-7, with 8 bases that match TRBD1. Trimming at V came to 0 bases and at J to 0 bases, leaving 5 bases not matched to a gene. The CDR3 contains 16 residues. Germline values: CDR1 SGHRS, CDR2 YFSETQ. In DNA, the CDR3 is TGCGCCAGCAGCTTGGATCCCAGGGGGCTCTCCTACGAGCAGTACTTC. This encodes CASSLDPRGLSYEQYF.

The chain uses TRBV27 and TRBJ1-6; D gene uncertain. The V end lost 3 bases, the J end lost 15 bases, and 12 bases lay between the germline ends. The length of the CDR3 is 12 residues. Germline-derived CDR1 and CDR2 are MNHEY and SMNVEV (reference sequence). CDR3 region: CASSFRASSLHF. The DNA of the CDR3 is TGTGCCAGCAGTTTCCGGGCTAGTAGCCTCCACTTT.

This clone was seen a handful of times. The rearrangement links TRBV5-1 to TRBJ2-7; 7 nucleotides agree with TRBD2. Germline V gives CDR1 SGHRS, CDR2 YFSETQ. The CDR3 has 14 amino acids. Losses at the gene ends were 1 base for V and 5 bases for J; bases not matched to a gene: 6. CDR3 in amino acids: CASSLRGVIHEQYF. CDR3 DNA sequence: TGCGCCAGCAGCTTGCGGGGGGTGATCCACGAGCAGTACTTC.

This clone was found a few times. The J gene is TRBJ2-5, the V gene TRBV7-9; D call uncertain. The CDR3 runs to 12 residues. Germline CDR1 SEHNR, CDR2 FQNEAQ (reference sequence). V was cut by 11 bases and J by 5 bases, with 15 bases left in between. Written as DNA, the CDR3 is TGTGCCTCGTCGTCGGGTTGGGAGACCCAGTACTTC. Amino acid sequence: CASSSGWETQYF.

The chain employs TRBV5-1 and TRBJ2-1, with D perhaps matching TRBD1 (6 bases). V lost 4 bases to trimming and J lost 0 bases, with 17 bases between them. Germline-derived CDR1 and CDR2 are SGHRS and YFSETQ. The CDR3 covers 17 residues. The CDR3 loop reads CASSPKIQGSSYNEQFF. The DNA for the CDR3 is TGCGCCAGCAGCCCGAAAATACAGGGAAGCTCCTACAATGAGCAGTTCTTC. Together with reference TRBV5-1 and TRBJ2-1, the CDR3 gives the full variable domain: KAGVTQTPRYLIKTRGQQVTLSCSPISGHRSVSWYQQTPGQGLQFLFEYFSETQRNKGNFPGRFSGRQFSNSRSEMNVSTLELGDSALYLCASSPKIQGSSYNEQFFGPGTRLTVL.

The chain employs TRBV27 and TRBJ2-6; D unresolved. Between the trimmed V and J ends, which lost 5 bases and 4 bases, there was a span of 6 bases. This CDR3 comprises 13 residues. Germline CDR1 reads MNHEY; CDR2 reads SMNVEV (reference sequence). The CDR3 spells CASSLSGANVLTF. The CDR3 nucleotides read TGTGCCAGCAGTCTCTCCGGGGCCAACGTCCTGACTTTC.

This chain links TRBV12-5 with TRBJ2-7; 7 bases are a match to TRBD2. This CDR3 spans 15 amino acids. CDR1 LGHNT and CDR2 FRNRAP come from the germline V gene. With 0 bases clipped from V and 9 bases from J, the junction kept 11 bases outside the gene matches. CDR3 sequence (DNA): TGTGCTAGTGGTTTGGTACGGGGAAACACGGGAGGGCAGTACTTC. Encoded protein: CASGLVRGNTGGQYF.

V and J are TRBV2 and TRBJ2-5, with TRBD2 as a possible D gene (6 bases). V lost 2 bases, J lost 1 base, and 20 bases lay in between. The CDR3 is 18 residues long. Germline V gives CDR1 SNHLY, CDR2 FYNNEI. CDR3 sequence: CASSETVPSEITQETQYF. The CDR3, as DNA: TGTGCCAGCAGTGAAACGGTTCCTAGCGAGATAACCCAAGAGACCCAGTACTTC.

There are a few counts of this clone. CDR3 residues: CATSRWDLQYGYTF. The DNA for the CDR3 is TGTGCCACCAGCAGGTGGGACCTCCAATATGGCTACACCTTC. This chain links TRBV15 with TRBJ1-2, with TRBD1 as a possible D gene (5 bases). Deletions cut 3 bases from V and 5 bases from J, with 13 bases between. The V gene's germline CDR1 is LNHNV and CDR2 YYDKDF (reference sequence). The CDR3 loop spans 14 amino acids. The full variable domain, with the rest looked up from reference TRBV15 and TRBJ1-2, is DAMVIQNPRYQVTQFGKPVTLSCSQTLNHNVMYWYQQKSSQAPKLLFHYYDKDFNNEADTPDNFQSRRPNTSFCFLDIRSPGLGDTAMYLCATSRWDLQYGYTFGSGTRLTVV.

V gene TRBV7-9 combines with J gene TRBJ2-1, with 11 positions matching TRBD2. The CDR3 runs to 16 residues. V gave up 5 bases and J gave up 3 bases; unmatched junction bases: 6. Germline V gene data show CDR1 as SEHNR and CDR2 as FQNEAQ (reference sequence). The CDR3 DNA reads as TGTGCCAGCAGCACCTTGACTAGCGGGAACTACAATGAGCAGTTCTTC. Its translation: CASSTLTSGNYNEQFF.

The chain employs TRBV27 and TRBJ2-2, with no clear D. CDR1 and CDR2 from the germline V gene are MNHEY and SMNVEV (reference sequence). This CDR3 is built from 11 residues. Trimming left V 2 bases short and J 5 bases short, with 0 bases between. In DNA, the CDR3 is TGTGCCAGCAGTTTAACCGGGGAGCTGTTTTTT. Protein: CASSLTGELFF.

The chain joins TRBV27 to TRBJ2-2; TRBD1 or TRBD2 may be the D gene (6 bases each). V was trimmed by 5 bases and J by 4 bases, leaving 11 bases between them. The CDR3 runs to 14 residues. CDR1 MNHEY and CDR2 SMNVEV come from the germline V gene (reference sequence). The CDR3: CASSGGRLTGELFF. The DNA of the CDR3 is TGTGCCAGCAGTGGGGGGCGCCTCACCGGGGAGCTGTTTTTT.

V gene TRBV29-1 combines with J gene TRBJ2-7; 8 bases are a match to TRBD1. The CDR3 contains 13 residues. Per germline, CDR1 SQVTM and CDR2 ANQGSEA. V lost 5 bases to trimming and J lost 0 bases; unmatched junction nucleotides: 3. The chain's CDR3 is CSVLDRASYEQYF. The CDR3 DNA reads TGCAGCGTTTTGGACAGGGCCTCCTACGAGCAGTACTTC.

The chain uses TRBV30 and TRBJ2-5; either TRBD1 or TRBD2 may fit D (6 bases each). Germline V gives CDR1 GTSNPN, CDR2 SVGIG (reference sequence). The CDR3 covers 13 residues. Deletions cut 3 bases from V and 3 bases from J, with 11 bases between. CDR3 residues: CAWRNGGEETQYF. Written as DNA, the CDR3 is TGTGCCTGGAGAAACGGGGGCGAAGAGACCCAGTACTTC.